Listed below are T cell receptor beta chains from one sample, sequenced in a study of tumor and adjacent non-tumor tissue in lung cancer. TCRdb fed the multiplex PCR reads into MiXCR, producing one record per CDR3 protein. The sample holds approximately 100,000 distinct CDR3 sequences; approximately 60% are singletons and the top ten take roughly 18%. The sequenced material came from distant non-tumor lung tissue. The receptors shown here come from a young man with non-small cell lung cancer. CDR3s include the opening cysteine and the closing phenylalanine or tryptophan. A D gene is named only where the DNA matches it firmly. Rows give clone size only sometimes, using once, few, many, or a class for an expanded clone.

cdr3_length	d_call	clone_size	v_call	j_call	cdr3_nt	cdr3_aa
16	TRBD2	many	TRBV12-3/TRBV12-4	TRBJ2-3	TGTGCCAGCAGTTCCCCCCGACTAGCGGCCACAGATGCGCAGTATTTT	CASSSPRLAATDAQYF
15	.	.	TRBV6-5	TRBJ2-2	TGTGCCAACAGGTTCCTAAGCGAAAGCACCGGGGAGCTGTTTTTT	CANRFLSESTGELFF
17	.	.	TRBV12-3/TRBV12-4	TRBJ1-6	TGTGCCTGTAGTTTGAGAACCTTAGGAGATTATAATTCACCCCTCCACTTT	CACSLRTLGDYNSPLHF
18	.	few	TRBV11-2	TRBJ2-1	TGTGCCAGCAGCTTAGTCCCCGTAGTAGCGGTAAATAACTATGAGCAGTTCTTC	CASSLVPVVAVNNYEQFF
17	.	.	TRBV6-5	TRBJ2-2	TGTGCCAGCAGCCGCCTCGGGACAATGGGGATCACCGGGGAGCTGTTTTTT	CASSRLGTMGITGELFF
16	.	.	TRBV20-1	TRBJ2-5	TGCAGTGGTAAAGATCCCGAAAGAGGGGTCCAAGAGACCCAGTACTTC	CSGKDPERGVQETQYF
14	.	few	TRBV29-1	TRBJ2-5	TGCAGCGGCTTCGGGACTCTGGGCAGTGAGACCCAGTACTTC	CSGFGTLGSETQYF
15	TRBD2	once	TRBV11-2	TRBJ2-1	TGTGCCACCAGCTTCTTCAGCGGGAGCGCGAATGAGCAGGTCTTC	CATSFFSGSANEQVF
14	.	few	TRBV11-2	TRBJ2-6	TGTGCCAGCAAAGGGTTATCTGGGGCCAACGTCCTGACTTTC	CASKGLSGANVLTF
18	TRBD2	.	TRBV20-1	TRBJ2-1	TGCAGTGCTAGAGATCGGACTAGCGGGGCCCTTCTTTGTGGTGAGCAGTTCTTC	CSARDRTSGALLCGEQFF
15	.	.	TRBV20-1	TRBJ2-2	TGCGGTGCTAGCCGACAGTGGGCGGACACCGGGGAGCTGTTTTTT	CGASRQWADTGELFF
17	TRBD2	few	TRBV11-2	TRBJ2-3	TGTGCCAGCAGCTCCTGGACTAGCGGGACTATGGGGTATACGCAGTATTTT	CASSSWTSGTMGYTQYF
13	.	many	TRBV12-3/TRBV12-4	TRBJ2-1	TGTGCCAGCAGCTCCCACACGGGCAATGAGCAGTTCTTC	CASSSHTGNEQFF
15	TRBD2	many	TRBV6-2/TRBV6-3	TRBJ2-2	TGTGCCAGCAGTTACGGGACTAGCGACACCGGGGAGCTGTTTTTT	CASSYGTSDTGELFF
12	.	.	TRBV12-3/TRBV12-4	TRBJ1-1	TGTGCCAGCAGTTTAGTGGGGGGCAAGGCTCCCTTT	CASSLVGGKAPF
11	.	.	TRBV25-1	TRBJ2-1	TGTGTCAGCTGTCTGGGTGATGAGCAGTTCTTC	CVSCLGDEQFF
14	.	.	TRBV11-3	TRBJ1-2	TGTGCCAGTAGCTATGGACAGATCAACTATGGCTACACCTTC	CASSYGQINYGYTF
16	.	.	TRBV20-1	TRBJ2-7	TGCAGTGCTAGATCCACCGGGACTCCCGATTTCTATGAGCAGTACTTC	CSARSTGTPDFYEQYF
14	.	.	TRBV20-1	TRBJ2-4	TGCAATGGCAGATGGGCGGGAGCCAAAAACATTCAGTACTTC	CNGRWAGAKNIQYF
14	.	.	TRBV6-6	TRBJ1-2	TGTGCCAGCTACCGTGACACCGTTAACTATGGCTACACCTTC	CASYRDTVNYGYTF
13	.	.	TRBV20-1	TRBJ2-1	TGCAGTGTTAGAAGGGGGGCAGTGGGTGAGCAGTTCTTC	CSVRRGAVGEQFF
16	.	.	TRBV11-3	TRBJ2-2	TGTGCCAGCAGCTCCCGGGGCAGACCAGACACCGGGGAACTGTTTTTT	CASSSRGRPDTGELFF
15	.	.	TRBV29-1	TRBJ2-1	TGCAGCGTTGAAGTGCCGACGCGGCCCTACAATGAGCAATTCTTC	CSVEVPTRPYNEQFF
14	.	many	TRBV7-9	TRBJ2-3	TGTGCCAGCAGCCCTTCCAGGTCATCATATACGCAGTATTTT	CASSPSRSSYTQYF
13	.	.	TRBV6-5	TRBJ1-4	TGTGACACACAAGGGGTGACTAATGAAAAACTGTTTTTC	CDTQGVTNEKLFF
13	.	.	TRBV4-2	TRBJ2-3	TGTGCCAGCAGGTCACTAGTCTCAGGTACACAGTATTTT	CASRSLVSGTQYF
14	.	.	TRBV12-3/TRBV12-4	TRBJ2-6	TGTGACAGCAGTACATCTTCCGGGGCCAACGTCATGACTTTC	CDSSTSSGANVMTF
13	.	.	TRBV12-3/TRBV12-4	TRBJ1-5	TGTGCCAGCAGTTTGGCAGGGGCTAGGCACCAGCGTTTT	CASSLAGARHQRF
14	.	many	TRBV6-2/TRBV6-3	TRBJ2-7	TGTGCCAGCAGTTCTCAGCGGGCCCTCTACGAGCAGTACTTC	CASSSQRALYEQYF
12	.	medium-sized	TRBV11-2	TRBJ2-3	TGTGCCAGCAGCCAAAGCACAGATACGCAGTATTTT	CASSQSTDTQYF
14	TRBD2	.	TRBV6-2/TRBV6-3	TRBJ2-3	TGTGCCAGCAGCCCCGGGAGGGGGTATCAGTCCCAGTATTTT	CASSPGRGYQSQYF
15	.	once	TRBV6-2/TRBV6-3	TRBJ2-2	TGTGCCAGCATCCCTCTCGGGACCATCACCGGGAAGCTGTTTTTT	CASIPLGTITGKLFF
13	TRBD1	.	TRBV20-1	TRBJ2-2	TGCAATGCACTTAAACAGGGGACCGGGGAGCTGTTTTTT	CNALKQGTGELFF
12	TRBD2	.	TRBV20-1	TRBJ2-5	TGCAGTGCTAGAGTCGGGGGGAAGACTCATTACTTC	CSARVGGKTHYF
14	TRBD1	few	TRBV7-9	TRBJ1-4	TGTGCCAGCAGCGACAGGGCAACTAATGAAAAACTGTTTTTT	CASSDRATNEKLFF
16	.	many	TRBV5-4	TRBJ2-1	TGTGCCAGCAGCAAGGGATGGGAAACCTCCTACAATGAGCAGTTCTTC	CASSKGWETSYNEQFF
12	.	.	TRBV29-1	TRBJ1-2	TGCAGCGTTGAGAGTCAGGGCGGTGGCAACACCTTC	CSVESQGGGNTF
10	.	.	TRBV20-1	TRBJ2-5	TGCAGTGCGCTTCAAGATGCCCAGTACTTC	CSALQDAQYF
14	.	.	TRBV29-1	TRBJ1-1	TGCATCGCCCGGGCCCCCTCTTGGAACGCTGAAGCTTTCTTT	CIARAPSWNAEAFF
15	TRBD1	.	TRBV11-2	TRBJ2-7	TGTGCCAGCAGCTTAGGCACAGGGGGGCAGTACGAGCAGTACTTC	CASSLGTGGQYEQYF
12	.	.	TRBV6-2/TRBV6-3	TRBJ2-1	TGTGCCAGCAGCCTGACTGTGAATGACCAGTTCTTC	CASSLTVNDQFF
16	TRBD2	.	TRBV20-1	TRBJ2-5	TGCAGTGCTAGAGATGGGGTAGCGGGGACCCATGAGATCCAGTACTTC	CSARDGVAGTHEIQYF
14	.	.	TRBV7-9	TRBJ1-2	TGTGCTAGCAGCCAAAAAATGGAGAACTATGGCTACACCTTC	CASSQKMENYGYTF
18	.	.	TRBV5-6	TRBJ2-1	TGTACCAGCAGCTCCTTGCCAGGAGGTAGCGGTGGGGGTGGTGAGCAGTTCTTC	CTSSSLPGGSGGGGEQFF
16	TRBD1	.	TRBV4-1	TRBJ1-1	TGCGCCAGCAACCAAGATATCTACAGGGGAGGCATTGAAGCTTTCTTC	CASNQDIYRGGIEAFF
18	TRBD1	once	TRBV5-6	TRBJ2-6	TGTGCCAGCAGCCCATTGACAGGGCAGAGATCTGGGACCAACGTCCTGACTTTC	CASSPLTGQRSGTNVLTF
15	TRBD2	many	TRBV6-1	TRBJ2-7	TGTGCCAGCAGTGAAGCCGGCGGGGGGGCGGAAGAGCAGTACTTC	CASSEAGGGAEEQYF
10	TRBD1	.	TRBV20-1	TRBJ2-5	TGCAGTGCTGGAGACAGGGCCCACTACTTC	CSAGDRAHYF
15	.	.	TRBV11-2	TRBJ1-1	TGTGCCAGCAGCTTAGGTGAGGGGATAAATACTGAAGCTTTCTTT	CASSLGEGINTEAFF
15	TRBD2	many	TRBV4-2	TRBJ2-7	TGTGCCAGCAGCCAAGGACTAGCGGGAGGCTACGAGCAGTACTTC	CASSQGLAGGYEQYF
14	TRBD1	.	TRBV10-3	TRBJ2-1	TGTGACATCAGTGGCGACAGGGGTCGGGGTGAGCAGTTCTTC	CDISGDRGRGEQFF
14	.	.	TRBV6-5	TRBJ2-3	TGTGCCAGCAGTACCCGGGCCAGCACAGATACGCAGTATTTT	CASSTRASTDTQYF
14	.	.	TRBV5-4	TRBJ1-2	TGCGCCAGCAGCTTGGAGTCAGGGGTCGGAGGCTACACCTTC	CASSLESGVGGYTF